The source of this T cell receptor (beta chain) is a study of OX40 agonist ivuxolimab in advanced cancers. This CDR3 spans 13 amino acids. V lost 3 bases, J lost 6 bases, and 9 bases lay in between. Germline assignment: CDR1 LNHDA and CDR2 SQIVND (reference sequence). Assay used: immunoSEQ multiplex PCR; TCRdb lists only in-frame clones, some missing. The table has about 9,200 clones, roughly nine tenths seen once. The clonotype originates from an adult with an advanced solid tumor such as melanoma, head and neck, liver or kidney cancer. This sample comprised CD4+ or CD8+ T cells sorted from blood, obtained in a trial of the OX40 agonist ivuxolimab. This chain uses TRBV19 with TRBJ2-1; D gene ambiguous. The CDR3 bases are TGTGCCAGTAGTATGGGCCCCTTCAATGAGCAGTTCTTC. Translating gives CASSMGPFNEQFF.